The rows below give T cell receptor beta chains drawn from one sample of a study of blood T cell repertoires in COVID-19. Profiling relied on immunoSEQ multiplex PCR, and the TCRdb table lists in-frame clones only, not all of them. The sample has roughly 16,000 clones, less than 80% seen once. The sequencing input was peripheral blood. The source is a man in his 70s with active or convalescent COVID-19. The CDR3 runs from the conserved cysteine through the conserved F or W. The D gene is left open where the match is weak. Where a row states a size, it is once, few, many or the class of an expanded clone; other rows omit it.

d_call clone_size j_call v_call cdr3_nt cdr3_aa
TRBD1 - TRBJ1-1 TRBV30 TGTGCCTGGAGACAGGGGGCGCCGGGTCTCACTGAAGCTTTCTTT CAWRQGAPGLTEAFF
- - TRBJ2-1 TRBV5-1 TGCGCCAGCAGGACCGGAGCGGTCCTTGAGGGTTACAATGAGCAGTTCTTC CASRTGAVLEGYNEQFF
- - TRBJ1-2 TRBV6-5 TGTGCCACCAGAGAGGGCTGGGCGGGCTACACCTTC CATREGWAGYTF
TRBD1 - TRBJ1-1 TRBV6-5 TGTGCCAGCAGTTATAGGGACAGGGAAAGGACTGAAGCTTTCTTT CASSYRDRERTEAFF
TRBD1 - TRBJ2-7 TRBV29-1 TGCAGCGTTTCTGACAGGGTCGGGCCCTACGAGCAGTACTTC CSVSDRVGPYEQYF
TRBD1 - TRBJ1-1 TRBV18 TGTGCCAGCTCACCTCAGAGGGGGCTGACTGAAGCTTTCTTT CASSPQRGLTEAFF
- once TRBJ1-6 TRBV28 TGTGCCAGCAGTTTCAATAATTCACCCCTCCACTTT CASSFNNSPLHF
TRBD2 - TRBJ2-1 TRBV11-3 TGTGCCAGCAGCTTATCCACAGCGGGAGGGTACCAGGGGAATGAGCAGTTCTTC CASSLSTAGGYQGNEQFF
- - TRBJ1-5 TRBV27 TGTGCCAGCAGTCCATCCGGCGGGGAATATCAGCCCCAGCATTTT CASSPSGGEYQPQHF
TRBD2 - TRBJ2-7 TRBV5-1 TGCGCCAGCAGCCCGGGACTAGCGGGGGGGATGGAGCAGTACTTC CASSPGLAGGMEQYF
- - TRBJ1-1 TRBV7-3 TGTGCCAGCAGCTTAAACAGGAACACTGAAGCTTTCTTT CASSLNRNTEAFF
- - TRBJ2-2 TRBV7-3 TGTGCCAGCAGCTTTTTGGCCGGGACGAACACCGGGGAGCTGTTTTTT CASSFLAGTNTGELFF
TRBD2 once TRBJ2-3 TRBV18 TGTGCCAGCTCACCGCGACTAGCGGGGTCAGATACGCAGTATTTT CASSPRLAGSDTQYF
TRBD1 - TRBJ1-1 TRBV15 TGTGCCACCAGCAGAGATCGGACAGGAGTTGCCACTGAAGCTTTCTTT CATSRDRTGVATEAFF
- few TRBJ2-1 TRBV5-1 TGCGCCAGCAGCTTGGCCGGAGTGAGGGTCAATGAGCAGTTCTTC CASSLAGVRVNEQFF
- - TRBJ2-7 TRBV11-2 TGTGCCAGCAGGGAACTGGACAGTACCCTTTACGAGCAGTACTTC CASRELDSTLYEQYF
TRBD2 - TRBJ2-1 TRBV2 TGTGCCACGGCGGGGGGATCCTACAATGAGCAGTTCTTC CATAGGSYNEQFF
TRBD1 few TRBJ1-3 TRBV19 TGTGCCAGTAGTATAGGTCGGCTTCGGACAGGAGGAAACACCATATATTTT CASSIGRLRTGGNTIYF
- - TRBJ1-2 TRBV3-1/TRBV3-2 TGTGCCAGCAGCCAAGATCAGGGGTACTATGGCTACACCTTC CASSQDQGYYGYTF
TRBD1 few TRBJ1-1 TRBV2 TGTGCCAGCAGGGCCCGACAGGGTCGGCTCCCCGAGACCATGAACACTGAAGCTTTCTTT CASRARQGRLPETMNTEAFF
TRBD2 - TRBJ2-1 TRBV7-9 TGTGCCAGCAGCACAGGGACTAGCGGGGCTCGGGGCAATGAGCAGTTCTTC CASSTGTSGARGNEQFF
- - TRBJ1-1 TRBV11-3 TGTGCCAGCAGCTTAGATGGCACGAATGAAGCTTTCTTT CASSLDGTNEAFF
- - TRBJ1-4 TRBV6-6 TGTGCCAGCACCGAACGGCAGGGTAGTGAAAAACTGTTTTTT CASTERQGSEKLFF
TRBD2 few TRBJ2-2 TRBV9 TGTGCCAGCAGCGCCTCCCTAGCGGGAAGTGGCGGGGAGCTGTTTTTT CASSASLAGSGGELFF
- - TRBJ2-2 TRBV5-1 TGCGCCAGCAGCCAACATCCTAGCGTTGGCACCGGGGAGCTGTTTTTT CASSQHPSVGTGELFF
TRBD2 - TRBJ2-3 TRBV3-1/TRBV3-2 TGTGCCAGCAGCCCAGCGGGGGCAAGCACAGATACGCAGTATTTT CASSPAGASTDTQYF
TRBD1 - TRBJ1-1 TRBV4-1 TGCGCCAGCAGCTACGCAGGGGGTGGGAACACTGAAGCTTTCTTT CASSYAGGGNTEAFF
- - TRBJ2-1 TRBV18 TGTGCCAGCTCACCCCAGGGGTACAATGAGCAGTTCTTC CASSPQGYNEQFF
TRBD2 - TRBJ2-5 TRBV7-7 TGTGCTAGCAGCTTAGCCCCTAGCGGGATGGGAGAGACCCAGTACTTC CASSLAPSGMGETQYF
TRBD1 - TRBJ1-1 TRBV5-6 TGTGCCAGCAGCAGCACGACAGGGCAAGCTTTCTTT CASSSTTGQAFF
- - TRBJ2-7 TRBV3-1/TRBV3-2 TGTGCCAGCAACCAACAGGGATCTAGTGAGCAGTACTTC CASNQQGSSEQYF
- - TRBJ2-7 TRBV27 TGTGCCAGCAGTCCCCAGGGACTCCCCTACGAGCAGTACTTC CASSPQGLPYEQYF
TRBD1 - TRBJ1-1 TRBV29-1 TGCAGCGTTGCTCGGGGACAGGGCGGCACTGAAGCTTTCTTT CSVARGQGGTEAFF
- - TRBJ1-1 TRBV27 TGTGCCAGCAGTTTCCTAGCGGGACGGATGAACACTGAAGCTTTCTTT CASSFLAGRMNTEAFF
TRBD1 - TRBJ2-7 TRBV5-1 TGCGCCAGCAGCCCCAATACAGGGGGCATAAGGACCTACGAGCAGTACTTC CASSPNTGGIRTYEQYF
TRBD1 - TRBJ1-5 TRBV18 TGTGCCAGCTCATCACAGGGGAGGAATCAGCCCCAGCATTTT CASSSQGRNQPQHF
TRBD2 once TRBJ2-2 TRBV19 TGTGCCAGTAGTATGGGGACTAGGGACACCGGGGAGCTGTTTTTT CASSMGTRDTGELFF
- few TRBJ1-6 TRBV7-8 TGTGCCAGCAGCTTAGCGCTAAGGGGCACCCTCCACTTT CASSLALRGTLHF
- - TRBJ2-1 TRBV19 TGTGCCAGTAGTACAAGGACAGTAAACAATGAGCAGTTCTTC CASSTRTVNNEQFF
- - TRBJ1-4 TRBV28 TGTGCCAGCAGGCCACAGGGTATAACAACTAATGAAAAACTGTTTTTT CASRPQGITTNEKLFF
- few TRBJ1-2 TRBV4-2 TGTGCCAGCAGCCGCGGGACGGAAAATGGCTACACCTTC CASSRGTENGYTF
TRBD2 - TRBJ2-3 TRBV4-1 TGCGCCAGCAGCCAAGAACTAGCGGCAGATACGCAGTATTTT CASSQELAADTQYF
- - TRBJ2-7 TRBV7-2 TGTGCCAGCAGGTTTGGGCAGGGGCCACCCTACGAGCAGTACTTC CASRFGQGPPYEQYF
TRBD1 - TRBJ1-4 TRBV3-1/TRBV3-2 TGTGCCAGCAGCGCCCGGGACAGGGGGCATTCGGGTGAAAAACTGTTTTTT CASSARDRGHSGEKLFF
TRBD1 - TRBJ2-5 TRBV11-3 TGTGCCAGCAGCCGACAGGGTTCGGAGACCCAGTACTTC CASSRQGSETQYF
- - TRBJ1-2 TRBV5-6 TGTGCCAGCAGCCTCGGTCCTAACTATGGCTACACCTTC CASSLGPNYGYTF
TRBD1 few TRBJ2-7 TRBV19 TGTGCCAGTAGTTGGGGGACAGGATCCTACGAGCAGTACTTC CASSWGTGSYEQYF
TRBD2 once TRBJ2-4 TRBV2 TGTGCCAGCTTGTTTTGGGGGGGAGCCAAAAACATTCAGTACTTC CASLFWGGAKNIQYF